A single sample gave rise to the 21 T cell receptor beta chains below, sequenced in a study of regulatory T cells in long-lasting Graves disease. Making the TCR library involved RNA that had been extracted from PBMCs. MiXCR, run by TCRdb on the reads, gives a single entry per CDR3 protein. Of around 830 distinct CDR3 sequences listed, roughly 70% are singletons. The sample here was peripheral blood mononuclear cells (PBMCs), taken with antithyroid drug treatment, in newly diagnosed or persistent Graves disease (not recorded which). Receptors originate from a woman aged 40 to 50 with Graves disease.

V is TRBV4-3 and J is TRBJ2-7; a possible D gene is TRBD1 (6 bases). This CDR3 spans 15 amino acids. Germline loops: CDR1 LGHNA, CDR2 YSLEER. V was trimmed by 5 bases and J by 2 bases, leaving 16 bases between them. The chain's CDR3 is CASSFMRTAPYEQYF. CDR3 DNA: TGCGCCAGCAGCTTCATGCGGACAGCGCCCTACGAGCAGTACTTC.

This rearrangement joins TRBV29-1 to TRBJ2-1; 9 bases align to TRBD2. This CDR3 is built from 15 residues. Germline values: CDR1 SQVTM, CDR2 ANQGSEA. V was clipped by 4 bases and J by 7 bases; unmatched bases: 11. This chain's CDR3 is CSVGAGGPLRNEQFF. DNA of the CDR3: TGCAGCGTTGGGGCGGGAGGGCCCCTTCGTAATGAGCAGTTCTTC.

Here the CDR3 reads CSVAFVKGRGGYTF. The DNA for the CDR3 is TGCAGCGTCGCCTTCGTGAAGGGGCGGGGTGGCTACACCTTC. The chain uses TRBV29-1 and TRBJ1-2; maybe TRBD1 (5 bases). Trimming took off 6 bases at V and 7 bases at J, with 21 bases between the two ends. Germline V gene sequence: CDR1 SQVTM, CDR2 ANQGSEA. The CDR3 covers 14 residues.

This clonotype is judged large. The V gene is TRBV28, the J gene TRBJ1-4; D call uncertain. Trimming cost V 2 bases and J 1 base, with 5 bases left between them. CDR3 length: 14 amino acids. Germline V gene lookup returns CDR1 MDHEN and CDR2 SYDVKM. The CDR3 spells CASSLEGTNEKLFF. The CDR3 DNA reads TGTGCCAGCAGTTTAGAGGGAACTAATGAAAAACTGTTTTTT.

The chain is built from TRBV3-1 and TRBJ2-3; 7 bases align to TRBD2. The CDR3 has 14 amino acids. Germline assignment: CDR1 LGHDT and CDR2 YNNKEL (reference sequence). J gave up 3 bases and V 3 bases, and 3 bases lay outside the gene matches. CDR3 nucleotide sequence: TGTGCCAGCAGCCACCGGGAGGCAACAGATACGCAGTATTTT. Its translation is CASSHREATDTQYF.

V is TRBV7-9 and J is TRBJ2-7, with 8 nucleotides matching TRBD2. Germline CDR1 reads SEHNR; CDR2 reads FQNEAQ (reference sequence). The V segment lost 5 bases and the J segment 5 bases; nucleotides outside the gene matches: 8. The CDR3 is made up of 14 amino acids. The CDR3 sequence: CASSPDISGNEQYF. Here the CDR3 DNA reads TGTGCCAGCAGCCCCGACATTAGCGGGAACGAGCAGTACTTC.

This clonotype was recorded a few times. The chain uses TRBV20-1 and TRBJ1-1; unclear D gene. Germline CDR1 DFQATT, CDR2 SNEGSKA (reference sequence). Trimming removed 0 bases at V and 9 bases at J, with 17 bases between. CDR3 length equals 14 residues. CDR3 region: CSARDVRAGVKAFF. The CDR3 bases are TGCAGTGCTAGAGATGTGAGGGCAGGTGTGAAAGCTTTCTTT.

V usage is TRBV10-3 and J usage is TRBJ2-7; D may match TRBD1 or TRBD2 (6 bases each). Germline V gene data show CDR1 as ENHRY and CDR2 as SYGVKD. Trimming removed 6 bases at V and 4 bases at J, with 16 bases between. The CDR3 spans 14 residues. This CDR3 reads CAISPDGGGYEQYF. The CDR3 nucleotides read TGTGCCATCAGCCCAGACGGAGGGGGTTACGAGCAGTACTTC.

This clonotype was observed a single time. V and J are TRBV27 and TRBJ2-3; 9 bases fit TRBD2. Looked up from germline, CDR1 is MNHEY and CDR2 is SMNVEV (reference sequence). CDR3 length: 14 residues. The V and J ends lost 5 bases and 6 bases, in that order; junction bases with no gene match: 6. The DNA of the CDR3 is TGTGCCAGCAGTGGACTAGCGCCCAGGGATACGCAGTATTTT. Protein product: CASSGLAPRDTQYF.

The chain combines TRBV7-2 with TRBJ2-2; D is uncertain. V was pared by 0 bases and J by 6 bases, with 11 bases between. Germline V lookup: CDR1 SGHTA, CDR2 FQGNSA. The CDR3 consists of 15 residues. CDR3 loop: CASSLALTRAGELFF. In DNA, the CDR3 is TGTGCCAGCAGCTTAGCTCTTACTCGAGCCGGGGAGCTGTTTTTT.

This chain uses TRBV5-1 with TRBJ2-2, with a possible D match to TRBD2 (6 bases). The CDR3 has 16 amino acids. CDR1 and CDR2 from the germline V gene are SGHRS and YFSETQ. Trimming took off 4 bases at V and 2 bases at J, with 15 bases between the two ends. The CDR3 bases are TGCGCCAGCAGCAAACCCCTAGCGCCTAACACCGGGGAGCTGTTTTTT. Protein: CASSKPLAPNTGELFF. The complete variable domain, with remaining parts taken from reference TRBV5-1 and TRBJ2-2, reads KAGVTQTPRYLIKTRGQQVTLSCSPISGHRSVSWYQQTPGQGLQFLFEYFSETQRNKGNFPGRFSGRQFSNSRSEMNVSTLELGDSALYLCASSKPLAPNTGELFFGEGSRLTVL.

This chain links TRBV4-1 with TRBJ2-1; 15 nucleotides match TRBD2. The CDR3 is 16 residues long. The trim removed 2 bases at V and 6 bases at J, leaving 2 bases unmatched. Per germline, CDR1 MGHRA and CDR2 YSYEKL. Written as DNA, the CDR3 is TGCGCCAGCAGCCAAAGGACTAGCGGGAGGGCCAATGAGCAGTTCTTC. Translating gives CASSQRTSGRANEQFF.

The chain is built from TRBV19 and TRBJ2-7; 7 positions match TRBD1. CDR3 size: 14 residues. Trimming removed 1 base from V and 2 bases from J; junction bases left unmatched: 2. Germline V gene sequence: CDR1 LNHDA, CDR2 SQIVND (reference sequence). The CDR3 is CASSIGTGPYEQYF. In nucleotides, the CDR3 is TGTGCCAGTAGTATAGGGACAGGACCCTACGAGCAGTACTTC.

This clonotype was seen once. J is TRBJ2-7 and V is TRBV27, with D maybe TRBD2 (5 bases). This CDR3 has 14 residues. Looked up from germline, CDR1 is MNHEY and CDR2 is SMNVEV (reference sequence). V was pared by 1 base and J by 1 base, with 8 bases between. CDR3: CASSLWPGSYEQYF. CDR3 bases: TGTGCCAGCAGTTTATGGCCGGGGTCCTACGAGCAGTACTTC.

The sample holds a few counts of this clonotype. The genes are TRBV11-2 and TRBJ2-5; TRBD1 matches 11 bases. Germline assignment: CDR1 SGHAT and CDR2 FQNNGV. The length of the CDR3 is 14 residues. Germline trimming cut 6 bases from V and 7 bases from J; bases unmatched to any gene: 7. The DNA for the CDR3 is TGTGCCAGCAGTTCCGGACAGGGGGCTTGGACCCAGTACTTC. This gives the protein CASSSGQGAWTQYF.

The chain uses TRBV20-1 and TRBJ2-5; the D is unclear. Germline V gene data show CDR1 as DFQATT and CDR2 as SNEGSKA (reference sequence). Trimming pared 0 bases from V and 1 base from J, leaving 12 bases between. The CDR3 loop spans 15 amino acids. The chain's CDR3 is CSARDLAAVQETQYF. The CDR3 nucleotides read TGCAGTGCTAGAGATTTAGCAGCAGTCCAAGAGACCCAGTACTTC.

This clonotype was seen only a few times. The chain combines TRBV5-1 with TRBJ2-1, with TRBD2 as a possible D gene (5 bases). In germline, CDR1 is SGHRS, CDR2 YFSETQ. The CDR3 runs 13 residues. Trimming cost V 6 bases and J 6 bases, with 13 bases left between them. The DNA of the CDR3 is TGCGCCAGCATTAATCCGGGAACCAATGAGCAGTTCTTC. As protein: CASINPGTNEQFF.

The J gene is TRBJ1-4, the V gene TRBV15; D unresolved. Trimming cost V 0 bases and J 3 bases, with 11 bases left between them. Per germline, CDR1 LNHNV and CDR2 YYDKDF (reference sequence). The CDR3 sequence is 16 residues long. CDR3 coding DNA: TGTGCCACCAGCAGAGATCGGGGTTCGGCTAATGAAAAACTGTTTTTT. Residues: CATSRDRGSANEKLFF.

This clonotype was seen a single time. The genes are TRBV28 and TRBJ2-1; D might be TRBD1 (6 bases). Per the germline V gene, CDR1 is MDHEN and CDR2 is SYDVKM. This CDR3 region has 14 residues. Between the trimmed V and J ends, which lost 3 bases and 4 bases, there was a span of 10 bases. CDR3 nucleotide sequence: TGTGCCAGCAGTTTCAGGGGATCGTACAATGAGCAGTTCTTC. This codes for CASSFRGSYNEQFF. Complete variable domain (other parts from reference TRBV28 and TRBJ2-1): DVKVTQSSRYLVKRTGEKVFLECVQDMDHENMFWYRQDPGLGLRLIYFSYDVKMKEKGDIPEGYSVSREKKERFSLILESASTNQTSMYLCASSFRGSYNEQFFGPGTRLTVL.

J is TRBJ1-5 and V is TRBV10-2; possible D gene TRBD1, 6 bases. Trimming left V 6 bases short and J 4 bases short, with 10 bases between. The CDR3 is 13 amino acids. The germline V gene has CDR1 WSHSY and CDR2 SAAADI. CDR3 DNA: TGCGCCAGCAGGGACAGAACAAATCAGCCCCAGCATTTT. Protein: CASRDRTNQPQHF.

This clonotype was counted between two and nine times. V gene TRBV18 combines with J gene TRBJ2-5; no clear D. CDR1 KGHSH and CDR2 LQKENI come from the germline V gene. V lost 3 bases to trimming and J lost 0 bases, with 2 bases between them. CDR3 length: 12 amino acids. The CDR3 region has the DNA TGTGCCAGCTCACCTAACCAAGAGACCCAGTACTTC. Translated: CASSPNQETQYF.